The text below deals with one TCR beta chain. What antigen it recognizes has not been identified. No much larger clone exists at a distance of one base, and base qualities are not known. The cohort comprised several hundred healthy bone marrow donors. All cohort members were sampled while nominally healthy, although unrecorded immune exposures were likely present. The donor was CMV seronegative and belonged to the group of roughly 330 seronegative cohort members. A peripheral blood sample was provided by each donor, and peripheral blood mononuclear cells were used for TCR beta sequencing. Genomic DNA extraction from the blood cell samples was performed with the Qiagen DNeasy Blood Extraction Kit. This record belongs to a study of cytomegalovirus exposure and HLA in healthy donors (dated by TCRdb to the late 2010s). Study-level background: An earlier analysis of some 500 of the donors reported 250 to 300 Gb of sequence data and 100 million to 140 million unique TCR beta sequences from 150 million to 200 million T cells. An early release that covered some 640 HLA-typed donors contained approximately 320 gigabases of sequencing data and approximately 85 million unique TCR sequences. Of the 350 to 400 genotyped donors, 81% fell in the genetic ancestry cluster associated with self-reported Caucasian donors. The study aimed to test whether cataloging public T cell receptors could reveal signatures of past pathogen exposure. Using immunosequencing, the study profiled T cell repertoires from roughly 650 subjects and related those repertoires to cytomegalovirus serostatus. Along with the roughly 670-subject first cohort, a separate validation cohort of over a hundred different subjects was used. To predict cytomegalovirus infection status, the study combined high-throughput TCR immunosequencing, statistical association of individual TCRs with disease status, and machine learning. In a later analysis, previously published TCR beta repertoires from 666 donors were re-analyzed and high-resolution HLA genotyping was added so that TCR occurrence patterns could be studied. Rather than using new phenotypic data, the later analysis identified candidate immune exposures from TCR beta sequences and from how often those sequences occurred across donors. To decide whether each TCR beta V gene segment behaved as functional or pseudogenic, an earlier analysis of 587 of the donors relied on high-throughput TCR beta sequencing. Donor age, sex, ethnicity and CMV serostatus were compiled together with the repertoire data. In a later genetic analysis, genome-wide SNP genotypes for about three fifths of the roughly 670 donors were used, and that subset was treated as a discovery cohort. Every discovery cohort repertoire had been produced on one sequencing platform. HLA typing included class I and class II loci at four-digit resolution. The number of donors typed differed by locus, with roughly 629-640 for A, B, C, DRB1 and DQB1, 522 for DQA1, about 610 for DPA1, and some 440 for DPB1. Roughly 5 DR-DQ haplotypes were treated as single units for association and clustering because of strong linkage in the cohort. Across approximately 420 genotyped donors of the cohort, an average of about 240,000 unique TCR beta nucleotide sequences per donor were sequenced, and approximately 19% of those sequences were non-productive.

The library was generated by the immunoSEQ multiplex PCR assay. A mixture of 60 forward primers for TCR Vbeta segments and 13 reverse primers for TCR Jbeta segments was used in the multiplex PCR. Amplification of the CDR3 region of rearranged TCR beta genes was performed with a multiplex PCR assay on genomic DNA. The amplified TCR beta libraries were sequenced on the Illumina HiSeq System as 87-base-pair reads. As for the authors' bioinformatics: A later analysis counted around 72 million unique TCR beta chains across the 666 repertoires, and 9.5 million to 11 million of these chains were shared by at least two donors. A nearest-neighbor algorithm error-corrected the raw reads and collapsed the reads into unique sequences, merging closely related sequences to remove PCR and sequencing errors. Alignment of CDR3 sequences to IMGT reference sequences was used to assign V, D and J gene segments. For a sequence to be retained, at least a six-nucleotide match to both a V gene segment and a J gene segment was required. Rearrangements were classified as productive when the CDR3 lacked stop codons and remained in frame with V and J, and all other rearrangements were classified as non-productive. Following IMGT convention, CDR3 was defined as the stretch from the second conserved V-encoded cysteine to the conserved J-encoded phenylalanine. The earlier analysis of about 570 of the donors excluded any sequence lacking an unambiguous match to a single V gene segment. In an earlier analysis of approximately 590 of the donors, a V segment was called functional when productive rearrangements were above 56.7%, and segregating when the standard deviation between donors exceeded 5%. To diagnose cytomegalovirus status from the catalog of TCR beta chain sequences, a statistical classification framework was built. A later analysis assigned V and J genes by comparing TCR nucleotide sequences with IMGT/GENE-DB human TR gene sequences. A later analysis assigned CDR3 sequences and most-parsimonious VDJ recombination scenarios with the TCRdist pipeline. In a later analysis, each TCR beta chain was defined by its CDR3 amino acid sequence together with its V-gene family, and reads without a unique V-gene family were excluded. A later analysis removed nearly 600 highly shared, low-generation-probability nucleotide sequences to deal with suspected cross-contamination and a sequencing artifact. For each public chain, a later analysis derived a clonal expansion index from normalized ranks of inferred template counts within each repertoire. A later analysis computed generation probabilities with a VDJ recombination model fitted to out-of-frame rearrangements, and checked the results against IGoR. A later analysis scored TCR-TCR, TCR-HLA and TCR-CMV co-occurrence with hypergeometric tests, applying a repertoire-size bias correction to TCR pairs. False discovery rates were estimated in a later analysis by permuting HLA or CMV assignments 20 times. In a later analysis, co-occurring TCRs were grouped using DBSCAN, with TCRdist sequence similarity added in when clustering inside HLA-allele-positive subsets. For co-occurrence clustering, repertoires with fewer than 30,000 or more than 120,000 public chains were excluded, along with roughly 5 repertoires with anomalous nucleotide sharing. TCRdb limited this immuneACCESS table to in-frame rearrangements with V and J called. A share of clones is missing; checked studies link under half to unresolved V genes, and the rest is unexplained. V and J calls and clone size are as listed in that table; D and trimming were resolved from the DNA. The sample includes fewer than 200,000 clones, with 82% observed a single time. Approximately 1.5% of the sample goes to the ten largest clones.

At the junction V is shortened by 2 bases and J by 2 bases, with 13 bases in between. The CDR3 runs 15 residues from the cysteine to the phenylalanine. Kept here is only the CDR3 DNA, which spans 45 bases and is read in frame from base 1. The germline V gene specifies SGHTA as CDR1 and FQGNSA as CDR2. The research as a whole found: It was suggested by the authors that the approach could potentially be generalized to other disease states and immunological phenotypes. Broadly in line with IMGT annotations, most TCR beta V segments showed up in productive rearrangements about 90% or about 30% of the time in an earlier analysis of 450 to 750 of the donors. Linkage disequilibrium might explain the correlated functional status among segregating V segments, but an unknown experimental factor could not be excluded. Some IMGT-functional V segments, including TRBV6-2 and TRBV6-3, could not be told apart with the 87-base-pair reads, so those segments were excluded. Assigning TCR associations to individual alleles was difficult when HLA alleles, especially DR and DQ, strongly co-occurred. In vitro tests confirmed that three of the cytomegalovirus-associated TCR beta chains recognize cytomegalovirus antigens. This cohort had only TCR beta chains sequenced, and the lack of alpha or paired-chain data limited which features could be detected. Most TCR sequences were observed very rarely across donors, whereas some public TCRs were present in many individuals. Because HLA typing was unavailable for some donors at each locus, only the typed subset was used in association tests. The classifier was reported to diagnose cytomegalovirus status with high specificity and sensitivity in both the original and validation cohorts. A later analysis found that TCR association rates varied across HLA loci, with DRB1 alleles showing the most associated TCRs and HLA-C alleles the fewest. A further reported finding was that TCR beta sequences accurately predicted the HLA-A and HLA-B alleles for most subjects in the first cohort. The sequencing pipeline was judged likely to have produced a cluster of highly shared sequence variants as a technical artifact. Several of the top co-occurrence clusters appeared to be linked to parvovirus B19, influenza, CMV and Epstein-Barr virus, according to a later analysis. A later analysis found that most CMV-associated TCR beta chains appeared HLA-restricted, with HLA associations seemingly driven largely by CMV exposure. Because counts were too low, 15 to 20 rarely observed V segments, including chromosome 9 orphons, were excluded from the earlier analysis of several hundred of the donors. Compared with the roughly 700-donor mean, donors in an Asian-associated ancestry cluster had fewer N-insertions in productive TCRs, according to a later genetic analysis. In a later analysis, about 17,000 TCR beta sequences were associated with specific HLA alleles at a false discovery rate of 0.05. A later analysis found that HLA-associated TCR beta chains were more clonally expanded and had lower generation probabilities than equally common non-associated chains. The presence/absence analyses assumed that sequencing depth was roughly uniform across donors, and that assumption may not be true. For the cohort, immune exposure information was limited to CMV serostatus. In the study, roughly 160 TCR beta chains were listed as associated with cytomegalovirus. A later genetic analysis associated a missense DCLRE1C variant with V-gene and J-gene trimming of TCR beta chains, and an independent cohort replicated the association.

This receptor was identified in a male donor in good health and CMV-seronegative. The chain employs TRBV7-2 and TRBJ2-7; no D gene is confidently identified. The sample comprised PBMCs. CDR3 reads: CASSLSSVSTYEQYF. The nucleotide sequence is given as TGTGCCAGCAGCTTAAGCTCGGTGTCGACCTACGAGCAGTACTTC.